This TCR beta chain appears in the sequencing data of a study of T cell responses to AZD1222 COVID-19 vaccine. Study overall: Doses given second, at about 4 or about 12 weeks, were pooled.

Overall study results and limits: Sampling captured repertoires only after the peak T cell response. Among the donors, most were white British and more were female, and clonal diversity was possibly underestimated.

The germline V and J ends were trimmed by 5 bases and 4 bases, with 21 bases remaining between them. From germline, CDR1 is SGHTA and CDR2 FQGNSA. This CDR3 is built from 17 residues. This table comes from immunoSEQ multiplex PCR, and its TCRdb copy is limited to in-frame clones, with some not included. The sample has around 150,000 clones; around 93% are singletons. Points on this clone: Its antigen remains unknown.

The TCR comes from an adult in good health. The specimen was peripheral blood, collected on day 0 of AZD1222 vaccination. The chain uses TRBV7-2 and TRBJ2-1, with D possibly matching TRBD2 (6 bases). The CDR3 protein is CASSPELGGLSYNEQFF. The CDR3, as DNA: TGTGCCAGCAGCCCGGAACTGGGGGGTCTTTCTTACAATGAGCAGTTCTTC.